This T cell receptor (beta chain) was sequenced during a study of T cells after posttransplantation cyclophosphamide. Study outcomes and limitations: Skin or GI-infiltrating T cells shared few TRB sequences with blood. Recipient CMV seropositivity and CMV reactivation strongly tracked TRB clonality. Later blood repertoires were often dominated by clones from the donor CD8+ memory compartment.

Here immunoSEQ multiplex PCR was the method, and the copy in TCRdb shows in-frame clones only, minus some. Sampling found roughly 15,000 clones, none seen once. CDR3 length: 13 amino acids. Germline V gene sequence: CDR1 MDHEN, CDR2 SYDVKM. The V end lost 3 bases, the J end lost 5 bases, and 9 bases lay between the germline ends. This clone was observed at least ten times. The antigen is not known. Treatment was busulfan-fludarabine conditioning, a marrow graft, and cyclophosphamide on days +3 and +4. V gene TRBV28 combines with J gene TRBJ2-3, with a tentative D call TRBD2 (5 bases). The receptor was isolated from a female patient between 35 and 55 years old who received an allogeneic stem cell transplant from a related donor, was CMV-positive, and had no GVHD. The graft donor may be the source of some T cells. Material: PBMCs, obtained about 1,000 days after allogeneic stem cell transplant with posttransplant cyclophosphamide. As DNA, the CDR3 is TGTGCCAGCAGTTTTCTCGGGGTAGATACGCAGTATTTT. Its protein product is CASSFLGVDTQYF.